Listed here are 22 T cell receptor beta chains from one sample, sequenced in a study of blood T cell repertoires in COVID-19. Generated by immunoSEQ multiplex PCR, the TCRdb table keeps only in-frame clones and is missing some. The sample shows about 290,000 clones, around nine tenths of them seen only once. Sequencing was done on a sample of PBMCs or T cells enriched from blood (not recorded which). These receptors all come from a woman between 40 and 55 years old who had recovered from COVID-19.

The V and J genes are TRBV2 and TRBJ1-1; 9 bases agree with TRBD1. Trimming at V came to 6 bases and at J to 0 bases, leaving 8 bases not matched to a gene. Germline assignment: CDR1 SNHLY and CDR2 FYNNEI. The CDR3 runs 16 residues. The CDR3 reads CASSDTGGPMNTEAFF. CDR3 DNA sequence: TGTGCCAGCAGCGATACAGGGGGCCCTATGAACACTGAAGCTTTCTTT.

This chain uses TRBV18 with TRBJ1-1; 8 nucleotides agree with TRBD1. The CDR3 loop spans 14 amino acids. Germline trimming cut 6 bases from V and 4 bases from J; bases unmatched to any gene: 7. Germline V lookup: CDR1 KGHSH, CDR2 LQKENI. CDR3 DNA sequence: TGTGCCAGCTCCCCAGGGGGCGCGGCCACTGAAGCTTTCTTT. Its protein is CASSPGGAATEAFF.

The chain combines TRBV27 with TRBJ1-1; the match to TRBD1 covers 8 bases. The CDR3 contains 15 residues. Germline CDR1 reads MNHEY; CDR2 reads SMNVEV (reference sequence). J lost 1 base, V lost 6 bases, and 7 bases had no gene match. CDR3 coding DNA: TGTGCCAGCAGCCTAAGGACAGGGAAGAACACTGAAGCTTTCTTT. This gives the protein CASSLRTGKNTEAFF.

This chain joins TRBV7-6 and TRBJ2-7; 11 positions match TRBD2. With 5 bases clipped from V and 4 bases from J, the junction kept 10 bases outside the gene matches. Germline V lookup: CDR1 SGHVS, CDR2 FNYEAQ. The length of the CDR3 is 16 residues. The CDR3 DNA reads TGTGCCAGCAGCGACTTAACTAGCGGGAGTTTTTACGAGCAGTACTTC. Its translation is CASSDLTSGSFYEQYF.

The genes are TRBV4-1 and TRBJ2-7; 9 bases are a match to TRBD2. Germline V CDR1 and CDR2: MGHRA, YSYEKL. The CDR3 loop spans 17 amino acids. The ends lost 4 bases at V and 5 bases at J; junction bases unmatched: 15. The CDR3 nucleotides are TGCGCCAGCAGCCCCATTGGTAGCGGGAGTGTTTTCAACGAGCAGTACTTC. This gives the protein CASSPIGSGSVFNEQYF.

The chain employs TRBV4-1 and TRBJ2-5; TRBD2 matches 9 bases. V dropped 1 base and J dropped 3; count of bases not matched to a gene: 3. The CDR3 totals 15 residues. Germline V CDR1 and CDR2: MGHRA, YSYEKL. The CDR3, as DNA: TGCGCCAGCAGCCAAGGGTTAGCGGGAGAAGAGACCCAGTACTTC. Its protein product is CASSQGLAGEETQYF.

The V gene is TRBV6-2 or TRBV6-3, the J gene TRBJ2-2, with TRBD2 as a possible D gene (6 bases). The CDR3 length is 14 residues. Germline V gene sequence: CDR1 MNHEY, CDR2 SVGEGT. The V and J ends lost 0 bases and 4 bases respectively, with 6 bases between them. This CDR3 is CASSYSTSTGELFF. The DNA for the CDR3 is TGTGCCAGCAGTTACTCGACTAGCACCGGGGAGCTGTTTTTT.

J is TRBJ2-7 and V is TRBV6-5; D is ambiguous. Trimming took off 8 bases at V and 6 bases at J, with 20 bases between the two ends. This CDR3 comprises 14 residues. Germline values: CDR1 MNHEY, CDR2 SVGAGI. In DNA form, the CDR3 reads TGTGCCAGCCTTCTGTTCCTCCTAGTGGGCGAGCAGTACTTC. Protein: CASLLFLLVGEQYF.

CDR3 protein: CASSQDHLGVYEQFF. CDR3 DNA: TGTGCCAGCAGCCAAGATCATCTGGGAGTCTATGAGCAGTTCTTC. The rearrangement links TRBV4-2 to TRBJ2-1; possibly TRBD2 for D (5 bases). The CDR3 has 15 residues. Looked up from germline, CDR1 is LGHNA and CDR2 is YNFKEQ. V dropped 0 bases and J dropped 8 bases, with 14 bases sitting between them.

This chain connects TRBV3-1 (or the pseudogene TRBV3-2) to TRBJ1-2, with D maybe TRBD1 (5 bases). Germline loops: CDR1 LGHDT, CDR2 YNNKEL (reference sequence). This CDR3 contains 13 residues. Trimming stripped 1 base from V and 8 bases from J, with 11 bases between. In nucleotides, the CDR3 is TGTGCCAGCAGCCAAGTGACAGCTTCCGGCTACACCTTC. Its translation is CASSQVTASGYTF.

V and J are TRBV2 and TRBJ2-7, with 8 bases fitting TRBD2. V gave up 6 bases and J gave up 0 bases; unmatched junction bases: 7. The germline V gene encodes CDR1 SNHLY and CDR2 FYNNEI. The CDR3 covers 15 residues. CDR3 nucleotide sequence: TGTGCCAGCAGGGCTGAAGCGGGGGTCTCCTACGAGCAGTACTTC. It codes for CASRAEAGVSYEQYF.

This chain links TRBV5-4 with TRBJ2-3; a weak D match, TRBD2 (7 bases). This CDR3 contains 18 residues. Germline V gene data show CDR1 as SGHNT and CDR2 as YYREEE (reference sequence). Trimming removed 5 bases at V and 0 bases at J, with 22 bases between. CDR3 residues: CASRKGGTGGRSTDTQYF. The CDR3 bases are TGTGCCAGCAGGAAGGGGGGAACGGGGGGACGCAGCACAGATACGCAGTATTTT.

A single count supports this clone. The same CDR3 arises from other DNA sequences in this sample as well. The chain couples TRBV20-1 to TRBJ1-1; the D is unclear. Germline CDR1 DFQATT, CDR2 SNEGSKA (reference sequence). The CDR3 is 12 amino acids. Trimming left V 3 bases short and J 2 bases short, with 7 bases between. The CDR3 sequence: CSASSGNTEAFF. Written as DNA, the CDR3 is TGCAGTGCTAGTTCAGGAAACACTGAAGCTTTCTTT.

The V call is TRBV5-1, the J call TRBJ1-2; D is undetermined. Looked up from germline, CDR1 is SGHRS and CDR2 is YFSETQ. CDR3 length equals 14 residues. The V end lost 1 base, the J end lost 4 bases, and 11 bases lay between the germline ends. The CDR3: CASSLSVEGYGYTF. CDR3 in DNA: TGCGCCAGCAGCTTGAGCGTCGAGGGCTATGGCTACACCTTC.

V is TRBV15 and J is TRBJ2-7; 12 nucleotides align to TRBD2. The CDR3 totals 13 residues. Germline-derived CDR1 and CDR2 are LNHNV and YYDKDF (reference sequence). J was trimmed by 10 bases and V by 6 bases; bases with no gene match: 7. CDR3 nucleotide sequence: TGTGCCACCAGTAGCCTAGCGGGGGGGCCTCAGTACTTC. It codes for CATSSLAGGPQYF.

The V gene is TRBV7-9, the J gene TRBJ2-7; D remains ambiguous. This CDR3 is built from 14 residues. Trimming stripped 2 bases from V and 0 bases from J, with 8 bases between. Germline CDR1 SEHNR, CDR2 FQNEAQ (reference sequence). In DNA form, the CDR3 reads TGTGCCAGCAGCTTATCAAGGAGCTCCTACGAGCAGTACTTC. Its protein product is CASSLSRSSYEQYF.

The J gene is TRBJ1-5, the V gene TRBV7-9; D is uncertain. V lost 8 bases and J 1 base, leaving 6 bases between the germline ends. From germline, CDR1 is SEHNR and CDR2 FQNEAQ (reference sequence). The CDR3 consists of 12 residues. The CDR3 loop is CASSQSNQPQHF. The DNA for the CDR3 is TGTGCCAGCTCCCAGAGCAATCAGCCCCAGCATTTT.

The V and J genes are TRBV7-9 and TRBJ1-6; D uncertain. The CDR3 length is 14 residues. Germline V lookup: CDR1 SEHNR, CDR2 FQNEAQ (reference sequence). Trimming shortened V by 1 base and J by 6 bases, and 7 bases separated the two germline ends. In DNA form, the CDR3 reads TGTGCCAGCAGCTTAGTCGAGGGTAATTCACCCCTCCACTTT. It encodes CASSLVEGNSPLHF.

The gene calls are TRBV9 and TRBJ2-1, with 7 bases fitting TRBD2. The germline V gene encodes CDR1 SGDLS and CDR2 YYNGEE. J lost 9 bases, V lost 3 bases, and 6 bases had no gene match. The CDR3 contains 13 residues. CDR3 nucleotides: TGTGCCAGCAGCGGGGAGGGTTCGGGTGAGCAGTTCTTC. Translated: CASSGEGSGEQFF.

This clone has more than one count but fewer than ten. The rearrangement links TRBV7-9 to TRBJ1-1; D gene ambiguous. The CDR3 has 15 residues. The V gene lost 1 base and the J gene lost 1 base, with 10 bases spanning the gap. The V gene's germline CDR1 is SEHNR and CDR2 FQNEAQ (reference sequence). DNA of the CDR3: TGTGCCAGCAGCTTAGGAGGAGGACGGAACACTGAAGCTTTCTTT. It specifies CASSLGGGRNTEAFF.

V usage is TRBV5-1 and J usage is TRBJ2-5; 8 bases match TRBD1. Germline CDR1 and CDR2: SGHRS and YFSETQ. The CDR3 contains 14 residues. The trim removed 4 bases at V and 5 bases at J, leaving 7 bases unmatched. The DNA for the CDR3 is TGCGCCAGCAGCCCCTCAGGGGGCCGTGAGACCCAGTACTTC. Its translation is CASSPSGGRETQYF.

This clone showed up just once. The chain couples TRBV19 to TRBJ1-3, with D possibly TRBD1 on 5 matching bases. Germline lookup yields CDR1 LNHDA and CDR2 SQIVND (reference sequence). The V end was cut by 3 bases, the J end by 0 bases, with 15 bases between. CDR3 length: 17 amino acids. CDR3 DNA: TGTGCCAGTAGTATTTCTCACAGGCCAAACTCTGGAAACACCATATATTTT. Its protein product is CASSISHRPNSGNTIYF.